At least ten counts were recorded for the clone carrying this TCR beta chain. Its matching antigen is unknown. This sample is drawn from a study of glioma-infiltrating T cells. Study results and limitations: Tissue and blood shared very few CDR3 sequences.

Amplification of TCR alpha and beta CDR3 regions from RNA used iRepertoire nested multiplex PCR. Via MiXCR, TCRdb re-called the multiplex PCR reads, giving one row per CDR3 protein. The sample includes around 93,000 distinct CDR3 sequences, roughly 40% of them seen just once. Germline assignment: CDR1 LNHDA and CDR2 SQIVND (reference sequence). With V trimmed by 9 bases and J by 2 bases, 3 bases remained unmatched. CDR3 length: 14 amino acids. The rearrangement uses TRBV19 and TRBJ2-6; 8 nucleotides align to TRBD1. The specimen sequenced was glioma tissue, nonneoplastic brain tissue, or PBMCs (not recorded which). The receptor was isolated from a human donor with low-grade glioma or glioblastoma, undergoing nonglioma brain surgery, or in good health (not recorded which). CDR3 nucleotide sequence: TGTGCCAGCCGGACAGGGACTGGGGCCAACGTCCTGACTTTC. Protein product: CASRTGTGANVLTF.